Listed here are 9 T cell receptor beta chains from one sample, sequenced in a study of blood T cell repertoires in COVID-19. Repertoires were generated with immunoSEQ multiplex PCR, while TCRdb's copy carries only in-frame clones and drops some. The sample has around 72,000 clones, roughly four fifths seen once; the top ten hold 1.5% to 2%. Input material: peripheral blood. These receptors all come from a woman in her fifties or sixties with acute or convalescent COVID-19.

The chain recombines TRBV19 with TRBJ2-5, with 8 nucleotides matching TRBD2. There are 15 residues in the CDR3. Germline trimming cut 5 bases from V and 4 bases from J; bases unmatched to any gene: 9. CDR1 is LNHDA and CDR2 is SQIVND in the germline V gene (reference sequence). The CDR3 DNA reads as TGTGCCAGTAGTGACAGCGGGAGCATTGGAGAGACCCAGTACTTC. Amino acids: CASSDSGSIGETQYF.

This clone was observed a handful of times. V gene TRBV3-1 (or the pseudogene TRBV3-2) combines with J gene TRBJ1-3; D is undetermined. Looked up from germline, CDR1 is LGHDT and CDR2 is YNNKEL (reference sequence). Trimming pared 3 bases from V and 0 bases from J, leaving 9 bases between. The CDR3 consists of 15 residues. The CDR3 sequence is CASSHDGSSGNTIYF. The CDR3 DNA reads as TGTGCCAGCAGCCACGACGGGTCCTCTGGAAACACCATATATTTT.

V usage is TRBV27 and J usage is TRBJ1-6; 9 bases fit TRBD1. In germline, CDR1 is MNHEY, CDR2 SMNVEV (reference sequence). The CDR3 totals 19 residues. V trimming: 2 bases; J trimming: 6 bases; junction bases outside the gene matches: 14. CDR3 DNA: TGTGCCAGCAGTTTAAGTTTTTCGGGGGACAGGGTTGGTAATTCACCCCTCCACTTT. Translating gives CASSLSFSGDRVGNSPLHF.

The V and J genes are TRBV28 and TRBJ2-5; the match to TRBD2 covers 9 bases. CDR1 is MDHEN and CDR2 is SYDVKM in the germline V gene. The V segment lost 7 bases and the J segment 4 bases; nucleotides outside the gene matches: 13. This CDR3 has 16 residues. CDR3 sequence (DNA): TGTGCCAGCACCCTAGCGGGATCGTTGAAGGGAGAGACCCAGTACTTC. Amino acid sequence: CASTLAGSLKGETQYF.

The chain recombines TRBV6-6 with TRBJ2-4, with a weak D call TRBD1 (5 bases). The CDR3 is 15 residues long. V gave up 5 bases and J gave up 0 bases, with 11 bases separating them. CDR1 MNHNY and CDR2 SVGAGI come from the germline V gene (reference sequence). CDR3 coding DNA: TGTGCCAGCAGTCGAGGTGGGGCAGCCAAAAACATTCAGTACTTC. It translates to CASSRGGAAKNIQYF.

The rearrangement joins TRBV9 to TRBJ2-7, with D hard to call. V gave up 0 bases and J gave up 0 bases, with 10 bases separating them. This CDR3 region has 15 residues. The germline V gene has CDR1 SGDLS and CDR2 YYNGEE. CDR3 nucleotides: TGTGCCAGCAGCGTAGGCCTAGTTGACTCCTACGAGCAGTACTTC. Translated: CASSVGLVDSYEQYF.

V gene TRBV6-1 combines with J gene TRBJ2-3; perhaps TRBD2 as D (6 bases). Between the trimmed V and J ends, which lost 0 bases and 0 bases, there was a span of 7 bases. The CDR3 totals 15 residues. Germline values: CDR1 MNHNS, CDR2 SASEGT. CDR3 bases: TGTGCCAGCAGTGAAGCTAGCGGCAGCACAGATACGCAGTATTTT. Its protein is CASSEASGSTDTQYF.

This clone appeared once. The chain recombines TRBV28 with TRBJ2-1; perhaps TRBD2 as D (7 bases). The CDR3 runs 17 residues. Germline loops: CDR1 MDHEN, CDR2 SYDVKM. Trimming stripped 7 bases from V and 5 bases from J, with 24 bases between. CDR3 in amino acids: CASKTTRRGGVHNEQFF. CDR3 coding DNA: TGTGCCAGCAAGACCACGCGGCGAGGGGGGGTACACAATGAGCAGTTCTTC. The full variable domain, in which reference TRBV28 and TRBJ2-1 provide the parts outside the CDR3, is DVKVTQSSRYLVKRTGEKVFLECVQDMDHENMFWYRQDPGLGLRLIYFSYDVKMKEKGDIPEGYSVSREKKERFSLILESASTNQTSMYLCASKTTRRGGVHNEQFFGPGTRLTVL.

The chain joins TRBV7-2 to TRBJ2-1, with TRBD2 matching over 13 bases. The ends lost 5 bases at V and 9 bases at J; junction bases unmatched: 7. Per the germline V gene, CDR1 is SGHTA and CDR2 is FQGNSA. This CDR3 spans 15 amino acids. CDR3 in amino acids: CASSPTSGRGSEQFF. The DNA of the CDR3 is TGTGCCAGCAGCCCAACTAGCGGGAGGGGAAGTGAGCAGTTCTTC.